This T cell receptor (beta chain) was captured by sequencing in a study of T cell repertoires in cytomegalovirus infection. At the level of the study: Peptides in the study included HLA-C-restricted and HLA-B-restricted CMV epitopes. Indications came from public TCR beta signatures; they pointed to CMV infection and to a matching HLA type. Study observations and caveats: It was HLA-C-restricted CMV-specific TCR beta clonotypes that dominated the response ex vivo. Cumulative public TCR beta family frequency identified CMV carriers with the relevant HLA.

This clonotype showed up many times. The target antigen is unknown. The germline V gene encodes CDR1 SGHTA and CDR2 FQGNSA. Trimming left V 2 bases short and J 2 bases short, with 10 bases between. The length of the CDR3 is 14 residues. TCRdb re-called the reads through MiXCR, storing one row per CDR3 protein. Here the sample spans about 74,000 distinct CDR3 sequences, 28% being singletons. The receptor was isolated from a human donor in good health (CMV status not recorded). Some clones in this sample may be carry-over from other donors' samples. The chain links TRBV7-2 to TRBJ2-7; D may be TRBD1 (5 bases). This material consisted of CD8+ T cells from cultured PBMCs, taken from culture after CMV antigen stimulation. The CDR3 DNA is TGTGCCAGCAGCTTACCCGACAGCACCTACGAGCAGTACTTC. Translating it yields CASSLPDSTYEQYF.